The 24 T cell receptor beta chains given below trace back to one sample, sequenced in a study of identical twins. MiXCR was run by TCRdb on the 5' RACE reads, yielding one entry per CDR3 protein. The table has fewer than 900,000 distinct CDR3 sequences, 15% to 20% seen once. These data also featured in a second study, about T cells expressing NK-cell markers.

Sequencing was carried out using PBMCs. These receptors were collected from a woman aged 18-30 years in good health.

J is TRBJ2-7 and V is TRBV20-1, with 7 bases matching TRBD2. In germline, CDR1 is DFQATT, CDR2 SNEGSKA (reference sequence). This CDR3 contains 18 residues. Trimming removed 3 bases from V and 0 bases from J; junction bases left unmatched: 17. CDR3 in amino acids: CSARSLLNGRQHSYEQYF. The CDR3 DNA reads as TGCAGTGCTAGGTCCCTGTTGAACGGGAGGCAGCACTCCTACGAGCAGTACTTC.

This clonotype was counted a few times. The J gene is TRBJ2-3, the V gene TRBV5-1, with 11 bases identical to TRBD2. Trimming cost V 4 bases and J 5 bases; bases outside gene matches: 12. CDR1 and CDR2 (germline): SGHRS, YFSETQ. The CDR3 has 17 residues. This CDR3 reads CASSETLAGGPIDTQYF. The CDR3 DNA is TGCGCCAGCAGCGAGACTTTAGCGGGGGGGCCCATAGATACGCAGTATTTT.

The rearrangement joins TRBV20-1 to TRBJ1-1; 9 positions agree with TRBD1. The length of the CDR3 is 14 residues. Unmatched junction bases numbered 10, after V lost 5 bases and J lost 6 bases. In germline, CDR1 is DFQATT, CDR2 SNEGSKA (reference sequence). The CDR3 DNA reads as TGCAGTGCTGAGGGGGACAGGGAATTTTCTGAAGCTTTCTTT. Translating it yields CSAEGDREFSEAFF.

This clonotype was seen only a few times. CDR3 sequence (DNA): TGCAGCGTTGAGGCTAGCGGCACAGATACGCAGTATTTT. Its protein product is CSVEASGTDTQYF. This chain connects TRBV29-1 to TRBJ2-3, with D perhaps TRBD2 (6 bases). V was clipped by 3 bases and J by 1 base, with 8 bases between them. The CDR3 spans 13 residues. CDR1 SQVTM and CDR2 ANQGSEA come from the germline V gene.

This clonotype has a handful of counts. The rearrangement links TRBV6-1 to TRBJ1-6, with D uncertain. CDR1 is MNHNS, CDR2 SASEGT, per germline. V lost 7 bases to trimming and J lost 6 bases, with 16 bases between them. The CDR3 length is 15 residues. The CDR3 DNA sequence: TGTGCCAGCAAATACGAAGTTTCGATTAATTCACCCCTCCACTTT. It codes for CASKYEVSINSPLHF.

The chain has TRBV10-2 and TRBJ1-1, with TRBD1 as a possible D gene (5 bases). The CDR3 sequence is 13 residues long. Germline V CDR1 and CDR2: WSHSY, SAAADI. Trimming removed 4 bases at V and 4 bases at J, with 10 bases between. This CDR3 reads CASSVGGFTEAFF. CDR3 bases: TGCGCCAGCAGTGTTGGGGGGTTCACTGAAGCTTTCTTT.

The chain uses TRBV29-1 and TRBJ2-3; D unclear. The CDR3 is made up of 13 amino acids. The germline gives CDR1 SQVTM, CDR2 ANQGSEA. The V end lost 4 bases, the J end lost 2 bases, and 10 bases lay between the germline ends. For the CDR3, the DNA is TGCAGCGTTGTGACCAGGCTCACAGATACGCAGTATTTT. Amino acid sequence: CSVVTRLTDTQYF.

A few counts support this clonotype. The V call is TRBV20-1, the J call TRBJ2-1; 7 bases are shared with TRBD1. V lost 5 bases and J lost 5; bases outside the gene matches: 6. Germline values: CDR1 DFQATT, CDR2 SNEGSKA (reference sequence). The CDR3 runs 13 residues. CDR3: CSAQGVRNNEQFF. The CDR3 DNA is TGCAGTGCTCAGGGGGTTCGGAACAATGAGCAGTTCTTC.

Here the CDR3 reads CASSLAWGNENTDTQYF. CDR3 DNA sequence: TGCGCCAGCAGCTTGGCCTGGGGGAATGAAAACACAGATACGCAGTATTTT. The chain has TRBV5-1 and TRBJ2-3, with D perhaps TRBD1 or TRBD2 (5 bases each). With 0 bases removed from V and 2 bases from J, the gap between germline ends came to 16 bases. The CDR3 runs to 17 residues. Germline V lookup: CDR1 SGHRS, CDR2 YFSETQ. The full variable domain, rest sourced from reference TRBV5-1 and TRBJ2-3, is KAGVTQTPRYLIKTRGQQVTLSCSPISGHRSVSWYQQTPGQGLQFLFEYFSETQRNKGNFPGRFSGRQFSNSRSEMNVSTLELGDSALYLCASSLAWGNENTDTQYFGPGTRLTVL.

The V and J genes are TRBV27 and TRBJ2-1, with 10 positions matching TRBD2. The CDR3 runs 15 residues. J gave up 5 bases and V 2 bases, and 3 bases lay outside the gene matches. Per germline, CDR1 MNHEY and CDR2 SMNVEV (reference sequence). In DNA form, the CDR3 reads TGTGCCAGCAGTTTAATACTAGCGGGGAACAATGAGCAGTTCTTC. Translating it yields CASSLILAGNNEQFF.

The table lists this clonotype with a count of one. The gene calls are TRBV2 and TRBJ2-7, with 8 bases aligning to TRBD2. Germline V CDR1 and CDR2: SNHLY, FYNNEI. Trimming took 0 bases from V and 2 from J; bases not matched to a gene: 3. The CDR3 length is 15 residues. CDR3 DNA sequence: TGTGCCAGCAGTGAAGCGCGGGGACTAGCCTACGAGCAGTACTTC. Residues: CASSEARGLAYEQYF.

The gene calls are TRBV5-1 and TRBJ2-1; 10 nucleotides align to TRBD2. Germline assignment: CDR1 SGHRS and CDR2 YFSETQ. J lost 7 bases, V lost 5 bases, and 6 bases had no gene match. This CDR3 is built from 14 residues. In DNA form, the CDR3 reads TGCGCCAGCAGGCCAGCGGGGGGGCCAAATGAGCAGTTCTTC. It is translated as CASRPAGGPNEQFF.

CDR3 sequence reads: CSARVAGPHPYEQFF. As DNA, the CDR3 is TGCAGTGCTAGAGTGGCCGGACCCCATCCATACGAGCAGTTCTTC. V is TRBV20-1 and J is TRBJ2-1; D gene ambiguous. The CDR3 has 15 amino acids. V gave up 1 base and J gave up 10 bases, with 20 bases separating them. Germline V lookup: CDR1 DFQATT, CDR2 SNEGSKA (reference sequence).

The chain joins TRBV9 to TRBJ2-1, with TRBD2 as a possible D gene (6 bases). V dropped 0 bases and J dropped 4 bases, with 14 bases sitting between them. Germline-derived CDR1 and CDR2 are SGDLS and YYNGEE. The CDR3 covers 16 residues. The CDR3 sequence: CASSVVRESTYNEQFF. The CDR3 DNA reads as TGTGCCAGCAGCGTAGTCCGGGAGTCAACTTACAATGAGCAGTTCTTC.

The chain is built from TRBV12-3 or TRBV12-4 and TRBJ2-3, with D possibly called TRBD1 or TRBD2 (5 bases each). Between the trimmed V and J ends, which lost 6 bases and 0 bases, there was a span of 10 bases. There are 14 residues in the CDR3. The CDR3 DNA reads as TGTGCCAGCAGGACCAGGGAGAGCACAGATACGCAGTATTTT. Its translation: CASRTRESTDTQYF.

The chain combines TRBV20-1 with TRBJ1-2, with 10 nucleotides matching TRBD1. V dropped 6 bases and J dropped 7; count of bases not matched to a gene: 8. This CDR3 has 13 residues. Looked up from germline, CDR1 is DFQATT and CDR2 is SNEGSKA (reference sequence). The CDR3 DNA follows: TGCAGTGCCCCGCAGGGACAGGGGTTTGGCTACACCTTC. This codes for CSAPQGQGFGYTF.

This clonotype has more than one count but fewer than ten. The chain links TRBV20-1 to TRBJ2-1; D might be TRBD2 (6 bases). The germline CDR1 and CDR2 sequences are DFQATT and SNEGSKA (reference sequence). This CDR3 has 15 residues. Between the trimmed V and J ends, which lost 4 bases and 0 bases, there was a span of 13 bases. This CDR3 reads CSANSGPSSYNEQFF. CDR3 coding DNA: TGCAGTGCTAATAGCGGCCCTAGCTCCTACAATGAGCAGTTCTTC.

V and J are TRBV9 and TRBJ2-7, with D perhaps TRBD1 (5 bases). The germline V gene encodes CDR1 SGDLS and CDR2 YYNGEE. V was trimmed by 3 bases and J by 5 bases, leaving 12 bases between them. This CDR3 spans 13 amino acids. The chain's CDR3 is CASSAGSWDEQYF. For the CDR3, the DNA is TGTGCCAGCAGCGCAGGGTCCTGGGACGAGCAGTACTTC.

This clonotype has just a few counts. The CDR3 spells CASSRDEVYEQYF. The DNA of the CDR3 is TGTGCCAGCAGCAGAGACGAAGTCTACGAGCAGTACTTC. This chain joins TRBV7-8 and TRBJ2-7; unclear D gene. Germline CDR1 and CDR2: SGHVS and FQNEAQ. The V gene lost 5 bases and the J gene lost 3 bases, with 11 bases spanning the gap. This CDR3 region has 13 residues.

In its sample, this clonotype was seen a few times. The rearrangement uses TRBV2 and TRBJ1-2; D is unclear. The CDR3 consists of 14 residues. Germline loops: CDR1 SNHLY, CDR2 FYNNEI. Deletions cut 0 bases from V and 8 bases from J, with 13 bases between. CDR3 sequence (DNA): TGTGCCAGCAGTGAAGCGCTTAGGACTACGGGCTACACCTTC. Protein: CASSEALRTTGYTF.

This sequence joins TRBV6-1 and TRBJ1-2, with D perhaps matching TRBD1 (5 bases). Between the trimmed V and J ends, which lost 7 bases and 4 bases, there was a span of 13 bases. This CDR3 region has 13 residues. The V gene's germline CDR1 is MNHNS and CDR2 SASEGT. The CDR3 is CASTRDGSYGYTF. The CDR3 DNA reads TGTGCCAGCACCAGGGACGGAAGCTATGGCTACACCTTC.

The CDR3 spells CASSPWTRKETQYF. As DNA, the CDR3 is TGTGCCAGCTCACCATGGACTAGAAAGGAGACCCAGTACTTC. The genes are TRBV18 and TRBJ2-5, with TRBD2 matching 7 bases. CDR1 KGHSH and CDR2 LQKENI come from the germline V gene. The CDR3 is made up of 14 amino acids. V dropped 2 bases and J dropped 5; count of bases not matched to a gene: 5.

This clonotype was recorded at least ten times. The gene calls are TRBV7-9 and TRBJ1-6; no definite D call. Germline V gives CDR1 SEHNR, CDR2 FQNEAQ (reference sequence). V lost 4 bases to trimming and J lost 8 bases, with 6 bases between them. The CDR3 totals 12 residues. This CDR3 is CASSSGDSPLHF. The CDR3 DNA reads TGTGCCAGCAGCTCTGGGGATTCACCCCTCCACTTT.

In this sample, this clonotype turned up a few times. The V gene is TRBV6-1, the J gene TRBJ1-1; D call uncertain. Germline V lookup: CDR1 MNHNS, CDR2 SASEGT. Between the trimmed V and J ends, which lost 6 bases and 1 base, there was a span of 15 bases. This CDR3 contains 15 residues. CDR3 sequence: CASRKEVNGNTEAFF. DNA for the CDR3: TGTGCCAGCAGGAAAGAGGTAAATGGGAACACTGAAGCTTTCTTT.